A single sample gave rise to the 18 T cell receptor beta chains below, sequenced in a study of metastatic and nonmetastatic thyroid tumors. TCRdb re-clonotyped the PCR reads via MiXCR. The data contain 21,000 or so clones, around 21% of them singletons. Treatment of any kind had been given to no patient before thyroid surgery. Sequenced: blood. These TCRs come from a female donor with papillary thyroid cancer or a benign thyroid nodule (not recorded which). Some clones in this sample may be carry-over from other donors' samples.

This clone has only a few counts. A much bigger clone sits one base away, suggesting this may be a read error. V usage is TRBV29-1 and J usage is TRBJ1-2; no firm D call. V gave up 0 bases and J gave up 8 bases, with 10 bases separating them. Per germline, CDR1 SQVTM and CDR2 ANQGSEA. The CDR3 consists of 12 residues. CDR3 bases: TGCAGCGTTGAAGACCACACCGGGGGCTACACCTTC. This gives the protein CSVEDHTGGYTF.

This clone was seen ten or more times. The V and J genes are TRBV5-1 and TRBJ1-1; possible D gene TRBD1, 6 bases. V shed 4 bases and J shed 3 bases, with 13 bases lying between them. This CDR3 has 14 residues. CDR1 is SGHRS and CDR2 is YFSETQ in the germline V gene. For the CDR3, the DNA is TGCGCCAGCAGCCGAGAGCGGACAGACACTGAAGCTTTCTTT. Amino acid sequence: CASSRERTDTEAFF.

About this clone: A read error may account for a junction end that differs from germline. The V gene is TRBV6-2 or TRBV6-3, the J gene TRBJ2-2, with unresolved D. The CDR3 spans 14 residues. Germline CDR1 and CDR2: MNHEY and SVGEGT. The DNA of the CDR3 is TGTGCCAGCAGCTCTCGGTCCGACACCGGTGAGCTGTTTTTT. Protein product: CASSSRSDTGELFF.

The sample holds many counts of this clone. The V gene is TRBV19, the J gene TRBJ1-5, with 8 bases aligning to TRBD1. J lost 1 base, V lost 9 bases, and 11 bases had no gene match. Germline-derived CDR1 and CDR2 are LNHDA and SQIVND (reference sequence). The CDR3 has 16 amino acids. The CDR3 bases are TGTGCCAGCTCCACAGGGGGGTATACGAGCAATCAGCCCCAGCATTTT. It yields the protein CASSTGGYTSNQPQHF.

This clone was counted ten times or more. This sequence joins TRBV28 and TRBJ1-1; D is unclear. CDR1 and CDR2 from the germline V gene are MDHEN and SYDVKM. Trimming took off 4 bases at V and 1 base at J, with 16 bases between the two ends. The CDR3 contains 16 residues. As DNA, the CDR3 is TGTGCCAGCAGTTACCCACCGTCCCACTGGAACACTGAAGCTTTCTTT. Protein product: CASSYPPSHWNTEAFF. The full variable domain, its missing parts supplied by reference TRBV28 and TRBJ1-1, is DVKVTQSSRYLVKRTGEKVFLECVQDMDHENMFWYRQDPGLGLRLIYFSYDVKMKEKGDIPEGYSVSREKKERFSLILESASTNQTSMYLCASSYPPSHWNTEAFFGQGTRLTVV.

The rearrangement links TRBV28 to TRBJ1-1, with D maybe TRBD1 (5 bases). Per germline, CDR1 MDHEN and CDR2 SYDVKM. V lost 7 bases and J 5 bases, leaving 17 bases between the germline ends. The CDR3 is 14 residues long. The CDR3 protein is CASIEQGPHTEAFF. Written as DNA, the CDR3 is TGTGCCAGCATCGAGCAGGGACCACATACTGAAGCTTTCTTT. The full variable domain, completed using reference TRBV28 and TRBJ1-1, is DVKVTQSSRYLVKRTGEKVFLECVQDMDHENMFWYRQDPGLGLRLIYFSYDVKMKEKGDIPEGYSVSREKKERFSLILESASTNQTSMYLCASIEQGPHTEAFFGQGTRLTVV.

This clone was seen many times. At one boundary the junction diverges from the germline segment, which might be a read error. This sequence joins TRBV7-7 and TRBJ2-3; a possible D gene is TRBD1 (6 bases). Germline V CDR1 and CDR2: SSHAT, FNYEAQ (reference sequence). The CDR3 sequence is 13 residues long. The CDR3 here is CASSRNTGDTQYF. The CDR3 region has the DNA TGTGCTAGCAGCCGTAATACAGGGGATACGCAGTATTTT.

On this clone: At one end the junction does not follow the germline gene, possibly because of a read error. This chain links TRBV27 with TRBJ1-2; no definite D call. Germline V gene lookup returns CDR1 MNHEY and CDR2 SMNVEV (reference sequence). The CDR3 has 15 amino acids. CDR3 loop: CASSFTAFLNYGYNF. The CDR3 nucleotides read TGTGCCAGCAGTTTCACAGCTTTCCTGAACTATGGCTACAACTTC.

This clone occurred a few times. The chain carries TRBV6-1 and TRBJ1-1; no clear D gene. CDR3 length equals 13 residues. The ends were cut back, 10 bases at V and 4 bases at J, with 16 bases in the middle. Germline V gene data show CDR1 as MNHNS and CDR2 as SASEGT. In DNA form, the CDR3 reads TGTGCCAACAGAGGGTTGCTAAGCACTGAAGCTTTCTTT. Its translation: CANRGLLSTEAFF.

This chain connects TRBV6-1 to TRBJ2-3; D ambiguous. The CDR3 loop spans 13 amino acids. Germline-derived CDR1 and CDR2 are MNHNS and SASEGT. V lost 7 bases and J lost 1, with 9 bases in between. The CDR3 DNA follows: TGTGCCAGCACCTGGAGTGGCACAGATACGCAGTATTTT. Residues: CASTWSGTDTQYF.

The V call is TRBV3-1, the J call TRBJ2-7; 8 positions match TRBD1. Trimming cost V 1 base and J 3 bases; bases outside gene matches: 5. The CDR3 has 15 amino acids. The germline CDR1 and CDR2 sequences are LGHDT and YNNKEL (reference sequence). This chain's CDR3 is CASSQVQGAYYEQYF. The DNA for the CDR3 is TGTGCCAGCAGCCAAGTTCAGGGGGCCTACTACGAGCAGTACTTC.

This clone was counted many times. A much larger clone differs from this one at a single base, so this may be a read error. Other DNA sequences of this sample code for an identical CDR3. The gene calls are TRBV6-1 and TRBJ2-2; the D gene is possibly TRBD2 (5 bases). CDR3 size: 14 residues. From germline, CDR1 is MNHNS and CDR2 SASEGT. The CDR3 spells CASGKLEGTGELFF. The CDR3 nucleotides read TGTGCCAGCGGAAAACTAGAGGGCACCGGGGAGCTGTTCTTT.

This chain uses TRBV6-1 with TRBJ2-7; 7 bases fit TRBD2. The V gene end was trimmed by 7 bases and the J gene end by 1 base; junction bases not matched to a gene: 10. Germline CDR1 reads MNHNS; CDR2 reads SASEGT. There are 15 residues in the CDR3. CDR3 bases: TGTGCCAGCACTAACCCAGTGGGAGGGTCCTACGAGCAGTACTTC. Translated, it gives CASTNPVGGSYEQYF.

In its sample, this clone was seen many times. V and J are TRBV6-1 and TRBJ2-2, with 7 positions matching TRBD1. The germline CDR1 and CDR2 sequences are MNHNS and SASEGT. The V gene end was trimmed by 1 base and the J gene end by 5 bases; junction bases not matched to a gene: 4. The CDR3 covers 15 residues. The DNA of the CDR3 is TGTGCCAGCAGTGAAGTGACAGGGACAACCGGGGAGCTGTTTTTT. Translation gives CASSEVTGTTGELFF.

The rearrangement uses TRBV6-1 and TRBJ2-6; possible D gene TRBD1, 5 bases. Germline assignment: CDR1 MNHNS and CDR2 SASEGT. The CDR3 contains 16 residues. The germline V and J ends were trimmed by 7 bases and 1 base, with 14 bases remaining between them. For the CDR3, the DNA is TGTGCCAGCAATTCAGGGATGGGTTCTGGGGCCAACGTCCTGACTTTC. Encoded protein: CASNSGMGSGANVLTF.

Only a few counts were recorded for this clone. Germline and junction disagree at one end, which may indicate a read error. CDR3 sequence (DNA): TGTGCCAGCAGTCCCACGCTTTCGTCTTACAATGATCAGTTCTTC. Protein: CASSPTLSSYNDQFF. This chain links TRBV27 with TRBJ2-1; the D is unclear. The CDR3 has 15 residues. Germline V gene sequence: CDR1 MNHEY, CDR2 SMNVEV (reference sequence).

This clone was recorded at least ten times. The identical CDR3 is also encoded by other nucleotide sequences in the sample. CDR3 in DNA: TGTGCCAGCAGCGTAGTCGGGTCCGGAGCCAACGTCCTGACTTTC. Translating gives CASSVVGSGANVLTF. V usage is TRBV9 and J usage is TRBJ2-6; unclear D gene. V gave up 0 bases and J gave up 7 bases, with 11 bases separating them. The CDR3 sequence is 15 residues long. Germline-derived CDR1 and CDR2 are SGDLS and YYNGEE.

This clone appeared many times. The gene calls are TRBV5-6 and TRBJ2-7; D call uncertain. Trimming stripped 0 bases from V and 4 bases from J, with 5 bases between. The CDR3 consists of 12 residues. CDR1 and CDR2 from the germline V gene are SGHDT and YYEEEE. Written as DNA, the CDR3 is TGTGCCAGCAGCTTGGTCGGATACGAGCAGTACTTC. This sequence encodes CASSLVGYEQYF.